This T cell receptor beta chain was sequenced during a study of identical twins. MiXCR was run by TCRdb on the 5' RACE reads, yielding one entry per CDR3 protein. The sample carries roughly 720,000 distinct CDR3 sequences, 15% to 20% recorded once. Trimming removed 3 bases from V and 1 base from J, with 6 bases in between. Germline loops: CDR1 SEHNR, CDR2 FQNEAQ (reference sequence). The CDR3 consists of 13 residues. This sample was shared with a second study, whose subject was T cells expressing NK-cell markers.

The material sequenced was PBMCs. This clonotype originated in a woman younger than 35 in good health. The V and J genes are TRBV7-9 and TRBJ2-5; D is uncertain. The CDR3 is CASSFEVQETQYF. The CDR3 DNA sequence: TGTGCCAGCAGCTTTGAAGTCCAAGAGACCCAGTACTTC.